The T cell receptor (beta chain) described here comes from a study of CD8 T cells in Susac syndrome. The RNA, about 0.45 to 1 ug, was put through reverse transcription using random hexamers. TCRdb redid the calling of the immunoSEQ multiplex PCR reads with MiXCR, one entry per CDR3 protein. This sample has under 200,000 distinct CDR3 sequences, with 90% to 95% found just once. The CDR3 runs to 14 residues. Germline V gene sequence: CDR1 DFQATT, CDR2 SNEGSKA (reference sequence). V was cut by 3 bases and J by 1 base, with 10 bases left in between. The sequence came from a human donor with Susac syndrome. The V and J genes are TRBV20-1 and TRBJ2-1; D unresolved. The specimen sequenced was CD4+ T cells from PBMCs. CDR3 sequence reads: CSARWQKSYNEQFF. CDR3 bases: TGCAGTGCTAGGTGGCAGAAATCCTACAATGAGCAGTTCTTC.